Following are 19 T cell receptor beta chains from one sample sequenced in a study of blood T cell repertoires in COVID-19. Repertoires were generated with immunoSEQ multiplex PCR, while TCRdb's copy carries only in-frame clones and drops some. The sample yields fewer than 250,000 clones, 90% seen once. Specimen: PBMCs or T cells enriched from blood (not recorded which). These receptors were taken from a man over 45 who had been exposed to COVID-19.

This rearrangement joins TRBV19 to TRBJ1-5; no clear D gene. Germline-derived CDR1 and CDR2 are LNHDA and SQIVND (reference sequence). Trimming stripped 5 bases from V and 5 bases from J, with 10 bases between. This CDR3 is built from 13 residues. The CDR3 DNA reads TGTGCCAGTAGTGTCAGCGACGATCAGCCCCAGCATTTT. Translating gives CASSVSDDQPQHF.

The rearrangement uses TRBV2 and TRBJ1-4; 10 bases are shared with TRBD1. CDR3 size: 16 residues. Germline CDR1 SNHLY, CDR2 FYNNEI. After removal of 2 bases from V and 8 bases from J, the junction contained 8 bases not matched to a gene. CDR3 amino acids: CASSELGGQGSEKLFF. CDR3 DNA sequence: TGTGCCAGCAGTGAATTGGGGGGACAGGGGTCAGAAAAACTGTTTTTT.

This chain uses TRBV11-2 with TRBJ2-7, with a tentative D call TRBD2 (5 bases). Germline values: CDR1 SGHAT, CDR2 FQNNGV. Trimming removed 5 bases at V and 0 bases at J, with 8 bases between. This CDR3 contains 13 residues. The CDR3 spells CASSRRDSYEQYF. For the CDR3, the DNA is TGTGCCAGCAGCAGACGGGACTCCTACGAGCAGTACTTC.

This chain links TRBV5-1 with TRBJ2-1, with 10 bases aligning to TRBD2. Per the germline V gene, CDR1 is SGHRS and CDR2 is YFSETQ. V lost 0 bases to trimming and J lost 9 bases; unmatched junction nucleotides: 6. This CDR3 is built from 15 residues. CDR3 coding DNA: TGCGCCAGCAGCTTGGAGCCTAGCGGGAGACGTGAGCAGTTCTTC. This gives the protein CASSLEPSGRREQFF.

This chain joins TRBV5-5 and TRBJ1-2, with TRBD1 as a possible D gene (5 bases). This CDR3 comprises 13 residues. Trimming left V 6 bases short and J 4 bases short, with 13 bases between. Germline loops: CDR1 SGHKS, CDR2 YYEKEE (reference sequence). CDR3 loop: CASTSGLRYGYTF. CDR3 in DNA: TGTGCCAGCACCTCGGGACTGCGCTATGGCTACACCTTC.

This chain connects TRBV30 to TRBJ2-5; weak D call: TRBD1 (6 bases). Trimming stripped 5 bases from V and 4 bases from J, with 8 bases between. CDR1 is GTSNPN, CDR2 SVGIG, per germline (reference sequence). The CDR3 runs 11 residues. The CDR3 loop is CAWQTGETQYF. The CDR3 DNA reads TGTGCCTGGCAGACAGGAGAGACCCAGTACTTC.

The rearrangement links TRBV27 to TRBJ1-5, with a weak D call TRBD1 (6 bases). Germline V CDR1 and CDR2: MNHEY, SMNVEV (reference sequence). CDR3 size: 15 residues. V lost 0 bases and J 1 base, leaving 7 bases between the germline ends. The CDR3, as DNA: TGTGCCAGCAGTTTATCTAGGGGGAGCAATCAGCCCCAGCATTTT. Translated, it gives CASSLSRGSNQPQHF.

The V call is TRBV5-4, the J call TRBJ1-2; no definite D call. The CDR3 extends over 16 amino acids. Germline V gene sequence: CDR1 SGHNT, CDR2 YYREEE (reference sequence). Trimming pared 0 bases from V and 0 bases from J, leaving 12 bases between. CDR3 sequence (DNA): TGTGCCAGCAGCTTGGTTGGGGTACTAGCTAACTATGGCTACACCTTC. It specifies CASSLVGVLANYGYTF.

V gene TRBV7-9 combines with J gene TRBJ1-2; TRBD1 matches 7 bases. The CDR3 contains 16 residues. Germline lookup yields CDR1 SEHNR and CDR2 FQNEAQ (reference sequence). The junction had 16 bases not matched to a gene; V was cut back by 5 bases and J by 7 bases. The CDR3 DNA sequence: TGTGCCAGCAGCCCAGAGGGACAGAGAATCCTTCGTGGCTACACCTTC. This translates into CASSPEGQRILRGYTF.

The CDR3 DNA reads TGCGCCAGCAGCTTGGTTCTCCTAGCTGAGACCCAGTACTTC. This codes for CASSLVLLAETQYF. V usage is TRBV5-1 and J usage is TRBJ2-5; D possibly corresponds to TRBD2 (5 bases). V was trimmed by 0 bases and J by 5 bases, leaving 11 bases between them. This CDR3 comprises 14 residues. CDR1 and CDR2 from the germline V gene are SGHRS and YFSETQ. The variable domain in full, with the rest retrieved from reference TRBV5-1 and TRBJ2-5, is KAGVTQTPRYLIKTRGQQVTLSCSPISGHRSVSWYQQTPGQGLQFLFEYFSETQRNKGNFPGRFSGRQFSNSRSEMNVSTLELGDSALYLCASSLVLLAETQYFGPGTRLLVL.

CDR3 sequence: CASSAVLTSTGVGTEAFF. The CDR3, as DNA: TGCGCCAGCAGCGCTGTCCTCACCTCGACAGGCGTGGGGACTGAAGCTTTCTTT. The V gene is TRBV10-1, the J gene TRBJ1-1; D perhaps matches TRBD1 (6 bases). V lost 6 bases, J lost 5 bases, and 28 bases lay in between. This CDR3 region has 18 residues. Germline V gives CDR1 WNHNN, CDR2 SYGVQD (reference sequence).

CDR3 residues: CASSLSSLTGEAGVPFGEQFF. The CDR3 bases are TGTGCCAGCAGCTTATCCTCCCTGACAGGGGAGGCGGGAGTTCCCTTCGGTGAGCAGTTCTTC. The V and J genes are TRBV7-6 and TRBJ2-1, with D maybe TRBD1 (8 bases). The CDR3 consists of 21 residues. Germline V lookup: CDR1 SGHVS, CDR2 FNYEAQ. With 2 bases removed from V and 9 bases from J, the gap between germline ends came to 35 bases.

This clone was counted between two and nine times. J is TRBJ1-2 and V is TRBV18; TRBD1 agrees at 7 bases. V dropped 3 bases and J dropped 6; count of bases not matched to a gene: 7. The CDR3 extends over 14 amino acids. In germline, CDR1 is KGHSH, CDR2 LQKENI. The CDR3, as DNA: TGTGCCAGCTCACCTACAGACAGGGACCATGGCTACACCTTC. It yields the protein CASSPTDRDHGYTF.

The V and J genes are TRBV12-3 or TRBV12-4 and TRBJ2-6; no clear D gene. The CDR3 is 13 amino acids. Trimming removed 6 bases at V and 0 bases at J, with 3 bases between. The CDR3: CASSHSGANVLTF. The CDR3 bases are TGTGCCAGCAGCCACTCTGGGGCCAACGTCCTGACTTTC.

This chain joins TRBV12-3 or TRBV12-4 and TRBJ2-7, with TRBD2 matching over 7 bases. Germline trimming cut 4 bases from V and 2 bases from J; bases unmatched to any gene: 2. The CDR3 extends over 13 amino acids. The CDR3 bases are TGTGCCAGCAGTTCGGGACTACCCTACGAGCAGTACTTC. Residues: CASSSGLPYEQYF.

The rearrangement links TRBV18 to TRBJ2-2; TRBD2 aligns across 10 bases. The CDR3 is 16 amino acids. Trimming cost V 3 bases and J 5 bases; bases outside gene matches: 6. The germline V gene encodes CDR1 KGHSH and CDR2 LQKENI. CDR3 sequence: CASSPLAGAGTGELFF. CDR3 DNA: TGTGCCAGCTCACCCCTAGCGGGGGCTGGAACCGGGGAGCTGTTTTTT.

This clone was seen a single time. The genes are TRBV5-1 and TRBJ1-6; TRBD1 agrees at 7 bases. Germline V gives CDR1 SGHRS, CDR2 YFSETQ. Losses at the gene ends were 4 bases for V and 10 bases for J; bases not matched to a gene: 11. The CDR3 consists of 15 residues. This CDR3 is CASSPGGTAGSPLHF. The DNA for the CDR3 is TGCGCCAGCAGCCCCGGCGGGACAGCCGGATCACCCCTCCACTTT.

The gene calls are TRBV29-1 and TRBJ2-3; D may be TRBD1 (5 bases). Germline lookup yields CDR1 SQVTM and CDR2 ANQGSEA. The CDR3 consists of 13 residues. The V end lost 7 bases, the J end lost 0 bases, and 11 bases lay between the germline ends. The CDR3 nucleotides are TGCAGCGAGGAACAGGCTAGCACAGATACGCAGTATTTT. It encodes CSEEQASTDTQYF.

The V and J genes are TRBV5-1 and TRBJ1-5, with D perhaps matching TRBD1 (5 bases). The V gene lost 1 base and the J gene lost 3 bases, with 11 bases spanning the gap. The CDR3 contains 15 residues. The V gene's germline CDR1 is SGHRS and CDR2 YFSETQ. For the CDR3, the DNA is TGCGCCAGCAGCTTGATGGGGCAGGACAATCAGCCCCAGCATTTT. This translates into CASSLMGQDNQPQHF.